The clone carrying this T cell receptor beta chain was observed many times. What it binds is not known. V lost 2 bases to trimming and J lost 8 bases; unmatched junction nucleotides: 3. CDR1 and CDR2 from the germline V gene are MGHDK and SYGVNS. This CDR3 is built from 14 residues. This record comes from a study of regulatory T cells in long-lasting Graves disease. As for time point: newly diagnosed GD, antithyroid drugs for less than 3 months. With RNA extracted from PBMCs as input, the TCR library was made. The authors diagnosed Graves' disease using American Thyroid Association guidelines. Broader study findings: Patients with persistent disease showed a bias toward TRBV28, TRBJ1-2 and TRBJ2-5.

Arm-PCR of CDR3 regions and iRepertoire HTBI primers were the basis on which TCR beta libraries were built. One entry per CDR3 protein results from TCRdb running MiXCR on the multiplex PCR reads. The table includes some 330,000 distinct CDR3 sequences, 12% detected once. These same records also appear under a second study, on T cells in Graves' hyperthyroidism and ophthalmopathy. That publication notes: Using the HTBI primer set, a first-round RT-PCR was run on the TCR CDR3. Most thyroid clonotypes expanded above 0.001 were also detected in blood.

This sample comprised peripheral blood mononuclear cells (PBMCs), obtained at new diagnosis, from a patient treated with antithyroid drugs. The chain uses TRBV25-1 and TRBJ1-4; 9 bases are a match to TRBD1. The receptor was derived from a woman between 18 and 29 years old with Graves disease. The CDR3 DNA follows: TGTGCCAGCAGTGAAGGACAGGGGCGGGAAAAACTGTTTTTT. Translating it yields CASSEGQGREKLFF.